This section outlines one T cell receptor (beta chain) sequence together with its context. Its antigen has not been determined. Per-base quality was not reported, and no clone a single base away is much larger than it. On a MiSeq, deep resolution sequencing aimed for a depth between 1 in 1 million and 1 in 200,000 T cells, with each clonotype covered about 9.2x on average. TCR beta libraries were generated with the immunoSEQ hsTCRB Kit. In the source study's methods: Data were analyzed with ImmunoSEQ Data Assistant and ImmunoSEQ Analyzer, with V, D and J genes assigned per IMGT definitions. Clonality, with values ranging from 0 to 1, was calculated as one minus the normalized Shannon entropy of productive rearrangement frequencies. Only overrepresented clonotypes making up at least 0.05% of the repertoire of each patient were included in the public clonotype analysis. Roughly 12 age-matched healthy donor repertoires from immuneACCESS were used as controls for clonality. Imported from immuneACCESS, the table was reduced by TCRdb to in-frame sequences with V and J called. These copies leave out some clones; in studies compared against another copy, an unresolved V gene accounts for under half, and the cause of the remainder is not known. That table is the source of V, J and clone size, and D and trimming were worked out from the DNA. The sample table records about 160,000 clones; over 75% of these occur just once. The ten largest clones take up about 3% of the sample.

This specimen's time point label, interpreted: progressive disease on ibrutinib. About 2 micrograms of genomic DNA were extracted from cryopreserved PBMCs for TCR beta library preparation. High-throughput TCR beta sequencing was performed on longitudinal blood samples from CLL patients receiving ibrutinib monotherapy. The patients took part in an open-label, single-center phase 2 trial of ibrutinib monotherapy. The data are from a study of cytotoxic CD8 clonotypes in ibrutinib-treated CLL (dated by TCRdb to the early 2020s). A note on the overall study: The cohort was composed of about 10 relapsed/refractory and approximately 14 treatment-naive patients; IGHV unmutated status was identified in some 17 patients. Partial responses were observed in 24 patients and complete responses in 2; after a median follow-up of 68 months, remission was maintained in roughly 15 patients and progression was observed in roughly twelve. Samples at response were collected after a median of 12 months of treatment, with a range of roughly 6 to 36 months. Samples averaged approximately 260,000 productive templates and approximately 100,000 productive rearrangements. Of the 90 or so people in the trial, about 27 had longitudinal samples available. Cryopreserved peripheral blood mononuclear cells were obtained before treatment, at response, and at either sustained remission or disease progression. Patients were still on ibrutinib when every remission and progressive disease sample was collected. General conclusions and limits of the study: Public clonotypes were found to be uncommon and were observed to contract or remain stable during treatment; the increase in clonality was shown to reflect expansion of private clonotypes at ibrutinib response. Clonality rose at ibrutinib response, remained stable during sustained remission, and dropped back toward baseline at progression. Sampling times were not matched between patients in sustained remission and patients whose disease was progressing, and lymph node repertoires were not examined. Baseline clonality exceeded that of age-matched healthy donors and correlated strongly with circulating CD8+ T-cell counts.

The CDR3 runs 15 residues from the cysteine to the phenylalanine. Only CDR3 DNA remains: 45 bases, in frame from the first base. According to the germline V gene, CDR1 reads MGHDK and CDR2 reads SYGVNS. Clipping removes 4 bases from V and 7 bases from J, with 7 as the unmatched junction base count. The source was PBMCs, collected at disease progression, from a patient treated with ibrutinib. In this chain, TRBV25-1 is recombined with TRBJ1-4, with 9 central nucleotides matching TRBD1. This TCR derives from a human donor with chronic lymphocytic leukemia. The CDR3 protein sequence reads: CASSGEQGAGEKLFF. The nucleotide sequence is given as TGTGCCAGCAGTGGAGAACAGGGGGCGGGTGAAAAACTGTTTTTT.